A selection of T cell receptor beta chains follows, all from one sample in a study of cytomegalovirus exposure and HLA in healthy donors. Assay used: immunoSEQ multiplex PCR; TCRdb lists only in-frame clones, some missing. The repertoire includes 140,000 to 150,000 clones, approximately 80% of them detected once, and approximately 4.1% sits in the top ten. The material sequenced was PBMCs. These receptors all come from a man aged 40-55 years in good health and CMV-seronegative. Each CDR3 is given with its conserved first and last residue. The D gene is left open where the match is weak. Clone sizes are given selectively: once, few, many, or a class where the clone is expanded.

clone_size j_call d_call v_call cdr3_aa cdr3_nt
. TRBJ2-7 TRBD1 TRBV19 CASSIQGQGASYEQYF TGTGCCAGTAGTATTCAAGGACAGGGGGCCTCCTACGAGCAGTACTTC
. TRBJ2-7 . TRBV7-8 CASSLGVQTYEQYF TGTGCCAGCAGCTTAGGGGTACAGACCTACGAGCAGTACTTC
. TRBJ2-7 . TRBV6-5 CASSRGGQGDYEQYF TGTGCCAGCAGCCGGGGGGGACAGGGTGACTACGAGCAGTACTTC
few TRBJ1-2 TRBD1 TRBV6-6 CASTKARGYGYTF TGTGCCAGCACTAAGGCCAGGGGGTATGGCTACACCTTC
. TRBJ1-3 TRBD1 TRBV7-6 CASSLGTGGNTIYF TGTGCCAGCAGCTTAGGGACAGGTGGAAACACCATATATTTT
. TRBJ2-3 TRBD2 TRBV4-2 CASSHSAGGQNTDTQYF TGTGCCAGCAGCCACTCAGCGGGGGGGCAGAACACAGATACGCAGTATTTT
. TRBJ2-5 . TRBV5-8 CASSLAGDRRGTQYF TGTGCCAGCAGCTTGGCCGGCGATAGGCGGGGGACCCAGTACTTC
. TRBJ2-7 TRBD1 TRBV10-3 CAISLRQGHTSYEQYF TGTGCCATCAGCTTAAGACAGGGGCATACTTCCTACGAGCAGTACTTC
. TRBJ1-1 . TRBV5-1 CASSLSGQTGTEAFF TGCGCCAGCAGCTTGAGCGGCCAAACCGGGACTGAAGCTTTCTTT
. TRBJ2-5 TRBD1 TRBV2 CASRQGGETQYF TGTGCCAGTAGACAGGGTGGAGAGACCCAGTACTTC
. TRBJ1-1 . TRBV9 CASSPLGGAGTEAFF TGTGCCAGCAGCCCCCTGGGGGGGGCTGGCACTGAAGCTTTCTTT
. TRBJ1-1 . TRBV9 CASSAHTGKTEAFF TGTGCCAGCAGCGCTCACACAGGGAAGACTGAAGCTTTCTTT
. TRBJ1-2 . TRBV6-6 CASRGGGLQQDGYTF TGTGCCAGCAGAGGTGGGGGACTCCAACAGGATGGCTACACCTTC